Below are 9 T cell receptor beta chains sequenced from a single sample in a study of cytomegalovirus exposure and HLA in healthy donors. The primer mix had 60 Vbeta and 13 Jbeta primers. Only in-frame clones appear in the TCRdb table, and some are missing; sequencing was by immunoSEQ multiplex PCR. Counted here are about 170,000 clones, roughly 84% occurring once; the ten biggest clones make up over 2.5%. Sequencing was performed on PBMCs. The source is a man aged 25 to 45 in good health and CMV-seropositive.

Points on this clone: Other DNA variants within this sample encode the same CDR3. The chain uses TRBV7-9 and TRBJ2-5; perhaps TRBD2 as D (5 bases). CDR3 length: 11 residues. V was cut by 5 bases and J by 5 bases, with 6 bases left in between. Germline CDR1 and CDR2: SEHNR and FQNEAQ (reference sequence). CDR3 sequence: CASSPGETQYF. The CDR3 DNA reads TGTGCCAGCAGCCCGGGGGAGACCCAGTACTTC.

On this clone itself: Different DNA sequences within this sample yield the same CDR3. The gene calls are TRBV11-3 and TRBJ1-1; TRBD1 might be the D (5 bases). The V gene's germline CDR1 is SGHNT and CDR2 YENEEA. V lost 3 bases, J lost 3 bases, and 11 bases lay in between. The CDR3 has 14 amino acids. CDR3 DNA: TGTGCCAGCAGCTTGGGGGGGTCCTACACTGAAGCTTTCTTT. As protein: CASSLGGSYTEAFF.

V usage is TRBV2 and J usage is TRBJ1-1; unclear D gene. The CDR3 is 17 amino acids. Trimming pared 6 bases from V and 1 base from J, leaving 21 bases between. Germline assignment: CDR1 SNHLY and CDR2 FYNNEI. CDR3 in amino acids: CASRMRLGSEGNTEAFF. DNA of the CDR3: TGTGCCAGCAGAATGAGGCTGGGGAGCGAAGGGAACACTGAAGCTTTCTTT.

J is TRBJ2-1 and V is TRBV9; D is perhaps TRBD2 (6 bases). From germline, CDR1 is SGDLS and CDR2 YYNGEE. The CDR3 loop spans 16 amino acids. The ends were cut back, 4 bases at V and 0 bases at J, with 14 bases in the middle. The CDR3 region is CASSPSGEISYNEQFF. The CDR3 DNA sequence: TGTGCCAGCAGCCCCTCGGGGGAAATCTCCTACAATGAGCAGTTCTTC.

The chain is built from TRBV2 and TRBJ2-3; D not certain. Germline V gene sequence: CDR1 SNHLY, CDR2 FYNNEI. Trimming shortened V by 1 base and J by 2 bases, and 19 bases separated the two germline ends. The CDR3 runs to 18 residues. The CDR3, as DNA: TGTGCCAGCAGTGAAGAAGGTCGGGTATGGTTGGACACAGATACGCAGTATTTT. Translated, it gives CASSEEGRVWLDTDTQYF.

V usage is TRBV18 and J usage is TRBJ2-7, with D perhaps TRBD2 (5 bases). Trimming stripped 3 bases from V and 6 bases from J, with 12 bases between. Germline V gene sequence: CDR1 KGHSH, CDR2 LQKENI. This CDR3 has 13 amino acids. CDR3 region: CASSPGVDPEQYV. CDR3 sequence (DNA): TGTGCCAGCTCACCGGGAGTGGATCCCGAGCAGTACGTC.

CDR3 protein: CASSLGGTGPKPWSVYEQYV. CDR3 DNA sequence: TGTGCCAGCAGTTTAGGGGGGACAGGGCCCAAACCATGGAGCGTATACGAGCAGTACGTC. The chain couples TRBV27 to TRBJ2-7; 9 positions agree with TRBD1. CDR3 length: 20 residues. The germline V gene encodes CDR1 MNHEY and CDR2 SMNVEV (reference sequence). J gave up 4 bases and V 2 bases, and 21 bases lay outside the gene matches.

J is TRBJ1-3 and V is TRBV18; D not resolved. The V and J ends lost 2 bases and 0 bases respectively, with 11 bases between them. The CDR3 is 16 amino acids. CDR1 and CDR2 from the germline V gene are KGHSH and LQKENI. Here the CDR3 DNA reads TGTGCCAGCTCACCATCGGGGAGTTACTCTGGAAACACCATATATTTT. Amino acids: CASSPSGSYSGNTIYF. The complete variable domain, with remaining parts taken from reference TRBV18 and TRBJ1-3, reads NAGVMQNPRHLVRRRGQEARLRCSPMKGHSHVYWYRQLPEEGLKFMVYLQKENIIDESGMPKERFSAEFPKEGPSILRIQQVVRGDSAAYFCASSPSGSYSGNTIYFGEGSWLTVV.

The V and J genes are TRBV27 and TRBJ1-3, with D maybe TRBD1 (6 bases). Germline loops: CDR1 MNHEY, CDR2 SMNVEV (reference sequence). The CDR3 covers 14 residues. Trimming shortened V by 5 bases and J by 2 bases, and 10 bases separated the two germline ends. CDR3 DNA sequence: TGTGCCAGCAGTCCCCGGACAGCTGGAAACACCATATATTTT. Translating it yields CASSPRTAGNTIYF.